The rows below give T cell receptor beta chains drawn from one sample of a study of CD8 T cells in ankylosing spondylitis. TCRdb called the 5' RACE reads again in MiXCR, with one record for every CDR3 protein. This table has over 700,000 distinct CDR3 sequences, under 20% appearing once. Material: blood, either unsorted or a sorted T cell fraction (not recorded which). These receptor sequences come from a male donor with ankylosing spondylitis. Both conserved end residues are part of each CDR3. Each record gives: D gene, CDR3 length, J gene, clone size, V gene, CDR3 protein, CDR3 DNA. A D gene is named only where the DNA matches it firmly. Size tells how often a clone was seen (once, few, many) or the class of an expanded clone, and some rows leave it out.

NA 13 TRBJ2-1 few TRBV6-5 CASSYSEAASFFF TGTGCCAGCAGTTACTCCGAGGCGGCGAGCTTTTTCTTC
TRBD1 16 TRBJ2-2 few TRBV5-1 CASSAQQGLSTGELFF TGCGCCAGCAGCGCTCAACAGGGGCTTTCCACCGGGGAGCTGTTTTTT
NA 15 TRBJ2-7 few TRBV5-1 CASSFVRGGGYEQYF TGCGCCAGCAGTTTTGTAAGGGGAGGGGGCTACGAGCAGTACTTC
TRBD2 15 TRBJ2-3 few TRBV5-1 CASSQLTSGTDTQYF TGCGCCAGCAGTCAACTGACTAGCGGCACAGATACGCAGTATTTT
NA 15 TRBJ1-2 few TRBV2 CASSTPTGPNYGYTF TGTGCCAGCAGCACCCCGACGGGACCTAACTATGGCTACACCTTC
NA 13 TRBJ2-1 many TRBV29-1 CSGDRSSYNEQFF TGCAGCGGTGACAGAAGCTCCTACAATGAGCAGTTCTTC
TRBD1 14 TRBJ2-7 few TRBV5-1 CASSLVQGAHEQYF TGCGCCAGCAGCTTGGTGCAGGGGGCCCACGAGCAGTACTTC
TRBD1 18 TRBJ1-6 NA TRBV7-3 CASSLRLVGDRANSPLHF TGTGCCAGCAGCTTACGCCTAGTTGGGGACAGGGCTAATTCACCCCTCCACTTT
NA 14 TRBJ2-7 few TRBV20-1 CSAMSSRGTYEQYF TGCAGTGCTATGTCTTCACGTGGGACCTACGAGCAGTACTTC
NA 16 TRBJ2-3 NA TRBV6-1 CASSQGLGQGADTQYF TGTGCCAGCAGCCAGGGGCTAGGTCAGGGAGCAGATACGCAGTATTTT
NA 16 TRBJ2-5 NA TRBV18 CASSPGGVAAQETQYF TGTGCCAGCTCACCGGGGGGAGTGGCAGCACAAGAGACCCAGTACTTC
NA 16 TRBJ2-7 NA TRBV25-1 CASSPHLGGGRGEQYF TGTGCCAGCAGTCCCCACCTGGGGGGGGGGCGCGGCGAGCAGTACTTC
TRBD2 15 TRBJ2-7 NA TRBV6-2/TRBV6-3 CASRPSGGISYEQYF TGTGCCAGCAGACCTAGCGGGGGGATATCCTACGAGCAGTACTTC
TRBD2 15 TRBJ2-3 NA TRBV12-3/TRBV12-4 CASTRAGGPTDTQYF TGTGCCAGCACCAGAGCGGGGGGGCCCACAGATACGCAGTATTTT
TRBD1 13 TRBJ1-1 NA TRBV3-1 CATGQGATTEAFF TGTGCCACCGGACAGGGGGCGACCACTGAAGCTTTCTTT
TRBD1 15 TRBJ1-5 few TRBV12-3/TRBV12-4 CASSLEGAVNQPQHF TGTGCCAGCAGTTTAGAGGGGGCAGTAAATCAGCCCCAGCATTTT
NA 15 TRBJ2-2 NA TRBV20-1 CSARDIGLYTGELFF TGCAGTGCTAGAGATATTGGCCTTTACACCGGGGAGCTGTTTTTT
NA 13 TRBJ2-2 NA TRBV27 CASSLWEGGELFF TGTGCCAGCAGTTTATGGGAAGGCGGGGAGCTGTTTTTT
TRBD2 15 TRBJ2-2 NA TRBV10-2 CASGGLAGAAGELFF TGCGCCAGCGGCGGACTAGCGGGGGCGGCCGGGGAGCTGTTTTTT
NA 13 TRBJ2-7 few TRBV5-1 CASSLEGVSPPYF TGCGCCAGCAGCTTAGAAGGGGTCAGCCCTCCGTACTTC
TRBD2 14 TRBJ2-3 NA TRBV7-3 CASRLAGAADTQYF TGTGCCAGCAGGCTAGCGGGAGCCGCAGATACGCAGTATTTT
TRBD2 14 TRBJ2-1 NA TRBV28 CASSIQRGGDEQFF TGTGCCAGCAGTATCCAGCGGGGGGGCGATGAGCAGTTCTTC
TRBD1 15 TRBJ1-1 NA TRBV28 CASSLYGTGRTEAFF TGTGCCAGCAGTTTATACGGGACAGGGCGAACTGAAGCTTTCTTT
NA 12 TRBJ2-6 NA TRBV20-1 CSALGGANVLTF TGCAGTGCCCTAGGTGGGGCCAACGTCCTGACTTTC
NA 14 TRBJ2-2 NA TRBV24-1 CATNPSANTGELFF TGTGCCACCAACCCTAGCGCGAACACCGGGGAGCTGTTTTTT
NA 11 TRBJ1-2 few TRBV29-1 CSVEEGAGYTF TGCAGCGTTGAAGAGGGGGCCGGCTACACCTTC
NA 18 TRBJ2-6 NA TRBV14 CASSQRLLGGLGANVLTF TGTGCCAGCAGCCAGAGACTCTTAGGGGGGCTTGGGGCCAACGTCCTGACTTTC
TRBD2 15 TRBJ2-5 NA TRBV3-1 CASSQTGTSGETQYF TGTGCCAGCAGCCAAACCGGGACTAGCGGAGAGACCCAGTACTTC
NA 13 TRBJ2-2 few TRBV10-2 CAAWGSNTGELFF TGCGCGGCTTGGGGGTCGAACACCGGGGAGCTGTTTTTT
NA 16 TRBJ2-5 NA TRBV15 CATSRETGAAQETQYF TGTGCCACCAGCAGAGAAACGGGGGCTGCCCAAGAGACCCAGTACTTC
NA 10 TRBJ2-7 NA TRBV28 CATGRDEQYF TGTGCCACAGGGAGAGACGAGCAGTACTTC
TRBD2 14 TRBJ2-3 NA TRBV10-3 CATGTSGGLDTQYF TGTGCCACCGGGACTAGCGGGGGGCTGGATACGCAGTATTTT
NA 15 TRBJ1-1 NA TRBV11-2 CASSSRPDGDTEAFF TGTGCCAGCAGCTCCCGACCCGACGGGGACACTGAAGCTTTCTTT
TRBD1 17 TRBJ2-5 NA TRBV12-3/TRBV12-4 CASTKTSATGGWETQYF TGTGCCAGCACCAAAACCTCCGCGACAGGGGGCTGGGAGACCCAGTACTTC
NA 19 TRBJ1-5 NA TRBV20-1 CSATSRLRGASKPNQPQHF TGCAGTGCTACCTCACGCCTCCGGGGCGCTTCTAAACCCAATCAGCCCCAGCATTTT
NA 13 TRBJ2-5 NA TRBV5-1 CASSLPQGETQYF TGCGCCAGCAGCTTGCCTCAAGGGGAGACCCAGTACTTC
NA 16 TRBJ1-2 NA TRBV3-1 CASSQNRGRTNYGYTF TGTGCCAGCAGCCAAAATCGGGGGCGAACTAACTATGGCTACACCTTC
NA 15 TRBJ2-5 NA TRBV24-1 CATSDADRPQETQYF TGTGCCACCAGTGATGCCGACAGACCCCAAGAGACCCAGTACTTC
NA 14 TRBJ2-6 NA TRBV12-3/TRBV12-4 CASTKGSGANVLTF TGTGCCAGCACCAAAGGCTCTGGGGCCAACGTCCTGACTTTC
TRBD1 12 TRBJ2-1 few TRBV7-9 CASSLPDRVEFF TGTGCCAGCAGCCTCCCGGACAGGGTTGAGTTCTTC
TRBD2 15 TRBJ2-1 NA TRBV7-2 CASSQSGGLNNEQFF TGTGCCAGCAGCCAGAGCGGGGGCCTAAACAATGAGCAGTTCTTC
TRBD2 15 TRBJ2-7 NA TRBV18 CASSPTGTSGSRQYF TGTGCCAGCTCACCAACCGGGACTAGCGGGAGTCGGCAGTACTTC
NA 15 TRBJ1-5 NA TRBV4-2 CASSQDPYLPQPQHF TGTGCCAGCAGCCAAGATCCATATTTGCCCCAGCCCCAGCATTTT
TRBD1 13 TRBJ2-7 few TRBV29-1 CSARQGEDYEQYF TGCAGCGCACGACAGGGGGAGGACTACGAGCAGTACTTC
TRBD1 17 TRBJ2-6 few TRBV7-9 CASSPSDRGTGANVLTF TGTGCCAGCAGCCCGTCGGACAGGGGAACTGGGGCCAACGTCCTGACTTTC
NA 13 TRBJ2-3 few TRBV7-2 CASSLKHGDTQYF TGTGCCAGCAGCTTGAAGCACGGGGATACGCAGTATTTT
NA 12 TRBJ2-2 few TRBV29-1 CSVDGEAGELFF TGCAGCGTTGATGGGGAAGCCGGGGAGCTGTTTTTT
TRBD1 18 TRBJ1-3 NA TRBV7-8 CASSSPTGTGTSGNTIYF TGTGCCAGCAGCTCGCCGACCGGGACAGGGACCTCTGGAAACACCATATATTTT
NA 16 TRBJ1-1 NA TRBV2 CASSECIGGMCTEAFF TGTGCCAGCAGTGAATGTATTGGGGGCATGTGCACTGAAGCTTTCTTT
NA 15 TRBJ1-1 NA TRBV20-1 CSASSGGAKNTEAFF TGCAGTGCTAGTTCGGGGGGGGCTAAAAACACTGAAGCTTTCTTT
TRBD2 15 TRBJ2-1 few TRBV20-1 CSARDRLAVYNEQFF TGCAGTGCTAGAGATAGACTAGCTGTCTACAATGAGCAGTTCTTC
TRBD2 16 TRBJ2-1 few TRBV5-8 CASSLAVLAGGDEQFF TGTGCCAGCAGCTTGGCCGTACTAGCGGGGGGCGATGAGCAGTTCTTC
NA 15 TRBJ2-1 NA TRBV12-3/TRBV12-4 CASRQDSRTYNEQFF TGTGCCAGCAGACAAGACAGCCGAACTTACAATGAGCAGTTCTTC
NA 14 TRBJ2-5 few TRBV20-1 CSAQRARTQETQYF TGCAGTGCCCAACGGGCGAGGACCCAAGAGACCCAGTACTTC